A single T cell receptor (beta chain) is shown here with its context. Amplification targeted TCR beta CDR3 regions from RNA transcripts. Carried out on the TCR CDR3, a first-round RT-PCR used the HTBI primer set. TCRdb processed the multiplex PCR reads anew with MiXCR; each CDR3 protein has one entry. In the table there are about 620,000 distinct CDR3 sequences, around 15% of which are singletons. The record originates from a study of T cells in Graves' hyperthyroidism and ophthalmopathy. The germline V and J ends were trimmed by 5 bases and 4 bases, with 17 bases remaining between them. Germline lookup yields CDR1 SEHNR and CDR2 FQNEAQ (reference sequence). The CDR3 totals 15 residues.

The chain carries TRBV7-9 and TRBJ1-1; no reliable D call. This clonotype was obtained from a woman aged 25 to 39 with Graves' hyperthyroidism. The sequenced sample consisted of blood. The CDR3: CASSPDEGWSTEAFF. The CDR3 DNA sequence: TGTGCCAGCAGCCCGGACGAGGGTTGGAGCACTGAAGCTTTCTTT.